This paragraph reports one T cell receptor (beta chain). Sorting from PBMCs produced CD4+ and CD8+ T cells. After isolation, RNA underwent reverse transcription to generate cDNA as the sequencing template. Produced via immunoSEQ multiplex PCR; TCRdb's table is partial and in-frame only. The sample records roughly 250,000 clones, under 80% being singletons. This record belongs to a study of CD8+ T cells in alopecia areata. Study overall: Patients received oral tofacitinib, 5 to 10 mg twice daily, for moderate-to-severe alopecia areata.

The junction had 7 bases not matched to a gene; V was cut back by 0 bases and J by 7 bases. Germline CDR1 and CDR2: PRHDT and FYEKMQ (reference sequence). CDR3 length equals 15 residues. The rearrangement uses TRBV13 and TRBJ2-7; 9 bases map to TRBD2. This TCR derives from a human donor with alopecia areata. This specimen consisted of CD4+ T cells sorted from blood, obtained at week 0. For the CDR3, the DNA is TGTGCCAGCAGCTTAGGAGGCGGGGGGGCCAGGGAGCAGTACTTC. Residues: CASSLGGGGAREQYF.